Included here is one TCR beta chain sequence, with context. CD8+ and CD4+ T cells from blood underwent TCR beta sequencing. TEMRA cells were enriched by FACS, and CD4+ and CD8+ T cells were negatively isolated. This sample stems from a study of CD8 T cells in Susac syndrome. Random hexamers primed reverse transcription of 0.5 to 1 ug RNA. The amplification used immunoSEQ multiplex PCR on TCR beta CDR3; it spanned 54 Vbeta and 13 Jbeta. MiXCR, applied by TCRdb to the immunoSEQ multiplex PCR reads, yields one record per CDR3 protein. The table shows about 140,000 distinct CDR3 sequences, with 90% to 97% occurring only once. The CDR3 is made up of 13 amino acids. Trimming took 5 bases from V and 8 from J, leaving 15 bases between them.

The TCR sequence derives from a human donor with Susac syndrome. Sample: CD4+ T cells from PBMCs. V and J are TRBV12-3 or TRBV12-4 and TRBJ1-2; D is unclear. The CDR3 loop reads CASSPGRLSGYTF. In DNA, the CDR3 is TGTGCCAGCAGTCCTGGCCGACTATCGGGCTACACCTTC.